This T cell receptor beta chain came from a study of graft-versus-host responses after intestinal transplantation. Study-level information: The transplants performed in recipients were multivisceral, liver-intestinal, or isolated intestinal. All of the recipients had induction that used anti-thymocyte globulin, then tacrolimus and steroids for three to four years. Study conclusions and caveats: Graft-versus-host to host-versus-graft clonal ratios in allografts were high in patients with graft-donor T cell macrochimerism. GvH clones were found in recipient marrow; some appeared first in ileum or blood.

A word on this clone: Its target is not known.

Data came from immunoSEQ multiplex PCR; TCRdb stores just in-frame clones and leaves some out. The table shows some 90,000 clones, with about 90% occurring only once. Trimming took 7 bases from V and 3 from J, leaving 13 bases between them. This CDR3 spans 14 amino acids. The chain carries TRBV6-7 and TRBJ1-3, with D unresolved. TRBV6-7 is treated as an ORF (open reading frame) with a function not yet certain. Sequencing was performed on unstimulated CD8+ T cells sorted from spleen or lymph node cells, taken before intestinal transplant. This TCR derives from a human donor who received an intestinal transplant. The CDR3 DNA reads TGTGCCAGCACCACGAGGGTTATTGGAAACACCATATATTTT. It translates to CASTTRVIGNTIYF.